What follows are 2 T cell receptor beta chains derived from one specimen sequenced in a study of spatial heterogeneity in lung cancer. TCRdb reanalysed the 5' RACE reads using MiXCR and keeps one entry per CDR3 protein. The sample records around 27,000 distinct CDR3 sequences, about 6.3% being singletons. Time point denoted: blood at routine non-recurrence follow-up after resection. Unsorted whole RNA from tumor, nontumor lung or frozen PBMC underwent sequencing. This specimen was PBMCs, taken at follow-up. The receptor set was obtained from a male donor with early-stage non-small cell lung cancer.

This clonotype came up many times. J is TRBJ2-7 and V is TRBV5-1; 7 bases align to TRBD1. The CDR3 extends over 15 amino acids. Germline V gene lookup returns CDR1 SGHRS and CDR2 YFSETQ. With V trimmed by 2 bases and J by 2 bases, 7 bases remained unmatched. CDR3 sequence: CASSLSRQGPYEQYF. Here the CDR3 DNA reads TGCGCCAGCAGCTTATCGAGACAGGGTCCCTACGAGCAGTACTTC. Full variable domain (remainder filled in from reference TRBV5-1 and TRBJ2-7): KAGVTQTPRYLIKTRGQQVTLSCSPISGHRSVSWYQQTPGQGLQFLFEYFSETQRNKGNFPGRFSGRQFSNSRSEMNVSTLELGDSALYLCASSLSRQGPYEQYFGPGTRLTVT.

Many counts were recorded for this clonotype. J is TRBJ1-2 and V is TRBV7-2, with D unresolved. The length of the CDR3 is 13 residues. The germline V and J ends were trimmed by 4 bases and 8 bases, with 14 bases remaining between them. Looked up from germline, CDR1 is SGHTA and CDR2 is FQGNSA. CDR3 DNA sequence: TGTGCCAGCAGCTACTCAGAGCTATGGGGCTACACCTTC. It codes for CASSYSELWGYTF.